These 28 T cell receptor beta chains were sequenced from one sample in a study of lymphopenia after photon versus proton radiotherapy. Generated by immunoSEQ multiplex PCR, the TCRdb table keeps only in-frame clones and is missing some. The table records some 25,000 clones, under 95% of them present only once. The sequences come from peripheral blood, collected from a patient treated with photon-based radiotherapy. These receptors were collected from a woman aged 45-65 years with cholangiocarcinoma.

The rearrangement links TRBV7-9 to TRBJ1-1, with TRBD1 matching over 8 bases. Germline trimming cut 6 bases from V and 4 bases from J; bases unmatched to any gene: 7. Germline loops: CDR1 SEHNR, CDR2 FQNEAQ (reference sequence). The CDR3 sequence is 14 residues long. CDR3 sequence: CASSAGGLGTEAFF. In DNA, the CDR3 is TGTGCCAGCAGTGCAGGGGGCCTGGGCACTGAAGCTTTCTTT.

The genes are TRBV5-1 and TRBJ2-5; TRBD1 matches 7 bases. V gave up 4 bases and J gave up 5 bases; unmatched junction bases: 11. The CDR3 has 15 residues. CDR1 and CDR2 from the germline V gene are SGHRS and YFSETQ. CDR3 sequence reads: CASSRQDRSEETQYF. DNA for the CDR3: TGCGCCAGCAGCCGCCAGGACAGGTCGGAGGAGACCCAGTACTTC.

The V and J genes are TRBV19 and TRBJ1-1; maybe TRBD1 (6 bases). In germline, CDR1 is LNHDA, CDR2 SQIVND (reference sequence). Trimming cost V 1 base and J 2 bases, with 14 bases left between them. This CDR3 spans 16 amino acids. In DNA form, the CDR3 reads TGTGCCAGTAGTATAGGGGGGGGCGCAACCAACACTGAAGCTTTCTTT. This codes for CASSIGGGATNTEAFF.

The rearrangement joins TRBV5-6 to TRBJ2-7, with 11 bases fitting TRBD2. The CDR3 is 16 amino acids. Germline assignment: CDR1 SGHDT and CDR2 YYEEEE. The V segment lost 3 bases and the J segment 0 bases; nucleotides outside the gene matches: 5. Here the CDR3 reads CASSYTGLAASYEQYF. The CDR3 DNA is TGTGCCAGCAGCTATACGGGACTAGCGGCCTCCTACGAGCAGTACTTC.

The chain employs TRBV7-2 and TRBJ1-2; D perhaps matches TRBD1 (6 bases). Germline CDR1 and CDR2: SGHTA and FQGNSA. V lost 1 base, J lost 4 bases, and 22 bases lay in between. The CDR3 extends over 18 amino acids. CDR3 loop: CASSLGPTRTKGGYGYTF. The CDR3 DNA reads TGTGCCAGCAGCTTAGGACCAACTAGGACGAAAGGGGGCTATGGCTACACCTTC. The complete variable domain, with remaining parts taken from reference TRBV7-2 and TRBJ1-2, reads GAGVSQSPSNKVTEKGKDVELRCDPISGHTALYWYRQSLGQGLEFLIYFQGNSAPDKSGLPSDRFSAERTGGSVSTLTIQRTQQEDSAVYLCASSLGPTRTKGGYGYTFGSGTRLTVV.

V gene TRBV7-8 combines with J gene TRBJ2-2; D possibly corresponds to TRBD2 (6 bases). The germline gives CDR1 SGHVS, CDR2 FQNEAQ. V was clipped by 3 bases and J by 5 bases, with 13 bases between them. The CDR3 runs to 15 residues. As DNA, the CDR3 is TGTGCCAGCAGCTTGGGATGGGGGGAGACCGGGGAGCTGTTTTTT. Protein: CASSLGWGETGELFF.

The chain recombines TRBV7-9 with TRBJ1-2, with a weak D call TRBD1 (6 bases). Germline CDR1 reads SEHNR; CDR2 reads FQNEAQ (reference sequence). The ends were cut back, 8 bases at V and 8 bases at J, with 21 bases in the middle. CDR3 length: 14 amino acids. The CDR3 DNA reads TGTGCCAGCGGCCAGGGAGGGGGGCATGAGGGCTACACCTTC. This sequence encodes CASGQGGGHEGYTF. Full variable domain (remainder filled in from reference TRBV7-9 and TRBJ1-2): DTGVSQNPRHKITKRGQNVTFRCDPISEHNRLYWYRQTLGQGPEFLTYFQNEAQLEKSRLLSDRFSAERPKGSFSTLEIQRTEQGDSAMYLCASGQGGGHEGYTFGSGTRLTVV.

The CDR3 region has the DNA TGTGCCAGCAGCTTACGGGGCCCTACGGTGAAGCAGTTCTTC. The encoded protein is CASSLRGPTVKQFF. The chain recombines TRBV7-9 with TRBJ2-1; D assignment may be TRBD1 or TRBD2 (5 bases each). The CDR3 runs 14 residues. Per the germline V gene, CDR1 is SEHNR and CDR2 is FQNEAQ (reference sequence). The V end was cut by 2 bases, the J end by 11 bases, with 16 bases between.

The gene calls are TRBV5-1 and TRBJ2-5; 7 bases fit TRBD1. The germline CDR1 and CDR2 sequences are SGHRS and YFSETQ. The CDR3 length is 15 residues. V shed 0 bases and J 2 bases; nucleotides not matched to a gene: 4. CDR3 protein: CASSLGQGGQETQYF. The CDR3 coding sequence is TGCGCCAGCAGCTTGGGACAGGGCGGGCAAGAGACCCAGTACTTC.

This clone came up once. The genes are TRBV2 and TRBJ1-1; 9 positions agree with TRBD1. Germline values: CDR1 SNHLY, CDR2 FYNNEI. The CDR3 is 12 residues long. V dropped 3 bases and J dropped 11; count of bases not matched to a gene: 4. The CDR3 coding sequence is TGTGCCAGCAGTGATGACAGGGGGAGCGCTTTCTTT. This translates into CASSDDRGSAFF.

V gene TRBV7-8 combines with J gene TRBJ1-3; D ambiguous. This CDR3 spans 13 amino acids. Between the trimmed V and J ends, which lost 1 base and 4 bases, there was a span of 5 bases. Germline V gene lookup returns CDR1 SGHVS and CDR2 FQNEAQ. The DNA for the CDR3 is TGTGCCAGCAGCTTAGGATTGGGAAACACCATATATTTT. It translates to CASSLGLGNTIYF.

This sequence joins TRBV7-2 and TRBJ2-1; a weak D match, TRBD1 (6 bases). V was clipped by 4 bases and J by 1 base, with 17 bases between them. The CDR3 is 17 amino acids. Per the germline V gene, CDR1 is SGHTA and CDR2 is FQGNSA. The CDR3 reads CASSSIPGVASYNEQFF. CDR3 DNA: TGTGCCAGCAGCTCTATCCCAGGGGTTGCGTCCTACAATGAGCAGTTCTTC.

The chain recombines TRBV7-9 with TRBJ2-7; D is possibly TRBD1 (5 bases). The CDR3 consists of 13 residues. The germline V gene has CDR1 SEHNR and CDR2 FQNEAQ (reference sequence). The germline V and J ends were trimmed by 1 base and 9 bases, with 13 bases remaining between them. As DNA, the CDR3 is TGTGCCAGCAGCTTAGGGGCAGGGCCTGGGCAGTACTTC. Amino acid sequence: CASSLGAGPGQYF. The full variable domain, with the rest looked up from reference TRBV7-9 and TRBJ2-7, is DTGVSQNPRHKITKRGQNVTFRCDPISEHNRLYWYRQTLGQGPEFLTYFQNEAQLEKSRLLSDRFSAERPKGSFSTLEIQRTEQGDSAMYLCASSLGAGPGQYFGPGTRLTVT.

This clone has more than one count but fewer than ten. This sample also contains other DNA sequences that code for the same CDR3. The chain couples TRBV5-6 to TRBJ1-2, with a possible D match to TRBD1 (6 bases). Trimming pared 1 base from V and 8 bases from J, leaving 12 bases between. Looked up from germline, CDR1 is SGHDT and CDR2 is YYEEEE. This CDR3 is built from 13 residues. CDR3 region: CASSLRGALGYTF. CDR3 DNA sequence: TGTGCCAGCAGCTTGCGGGGGGCTTTAGGCTACACCTTC.

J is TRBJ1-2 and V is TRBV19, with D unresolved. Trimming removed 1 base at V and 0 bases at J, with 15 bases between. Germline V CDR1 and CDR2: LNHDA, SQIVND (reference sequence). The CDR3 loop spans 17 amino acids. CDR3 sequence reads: CASSIVSNGRANYGYTF. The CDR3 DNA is TGTGCCAGTAGTATAGTTAGTAACGGTCGAGCTAACTATGGCTACACCTTC.

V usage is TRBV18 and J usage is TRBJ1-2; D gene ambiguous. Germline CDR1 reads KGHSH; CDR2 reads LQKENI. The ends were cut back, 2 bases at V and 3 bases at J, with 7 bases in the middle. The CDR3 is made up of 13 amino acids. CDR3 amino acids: CASSPEEDYGYTF. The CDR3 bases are TGTGCCAGCTCACCAGAAGAAGACTATGGCTACACCTTC.

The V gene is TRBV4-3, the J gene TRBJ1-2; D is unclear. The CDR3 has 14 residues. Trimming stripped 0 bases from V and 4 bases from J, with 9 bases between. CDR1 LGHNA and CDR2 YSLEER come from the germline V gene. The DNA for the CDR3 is TGCGCCAGCAGCCAAGATAGGACGGTCTATGGCTACACCTTC. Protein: CASSQDRTVYGYTF.

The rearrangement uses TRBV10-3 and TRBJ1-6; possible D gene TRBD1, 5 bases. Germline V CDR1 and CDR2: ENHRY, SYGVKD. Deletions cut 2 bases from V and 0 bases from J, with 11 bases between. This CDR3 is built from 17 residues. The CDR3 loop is CAISEGQGSSYNSPLHF. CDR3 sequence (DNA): TGTGCCATCAGTGAGGGGCAGGGAAGCTCCTATAATTCACCCCTCCACTTT.

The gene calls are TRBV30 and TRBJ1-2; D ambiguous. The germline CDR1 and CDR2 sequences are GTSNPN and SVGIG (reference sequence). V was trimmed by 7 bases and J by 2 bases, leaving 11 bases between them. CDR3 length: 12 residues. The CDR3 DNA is TGTGCCTATCGGGGTAAAAACTATGGCTACACCTTC. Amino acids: CAYRGKNYGYTF. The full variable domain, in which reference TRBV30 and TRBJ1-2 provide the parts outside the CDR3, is SQTIHQWPATLVQPVGSPLSLECTVEGTSNPNLYWYRQAAGRGLQLLFYSVGIGQISSEVPQNLSASRPQDRQFILSSKKLLLSDSGFYLCAYRGKNYGYTFGSGTRLTVV.

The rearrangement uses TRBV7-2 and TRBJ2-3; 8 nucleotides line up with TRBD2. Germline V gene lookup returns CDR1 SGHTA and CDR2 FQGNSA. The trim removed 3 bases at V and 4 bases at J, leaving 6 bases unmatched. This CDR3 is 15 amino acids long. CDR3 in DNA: TGTGCCAGCAGCTTCGGGGGGGGCGTGGCAGATACGCAGTATTTT. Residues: CASSFGGGVADTQYF.

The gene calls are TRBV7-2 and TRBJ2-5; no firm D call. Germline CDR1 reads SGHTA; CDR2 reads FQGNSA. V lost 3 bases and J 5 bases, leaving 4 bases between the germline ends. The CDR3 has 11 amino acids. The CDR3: CASSFTETQYF. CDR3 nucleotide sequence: TGTGCCAGCAGCTTTACGGAGACCCAGTACTTC.

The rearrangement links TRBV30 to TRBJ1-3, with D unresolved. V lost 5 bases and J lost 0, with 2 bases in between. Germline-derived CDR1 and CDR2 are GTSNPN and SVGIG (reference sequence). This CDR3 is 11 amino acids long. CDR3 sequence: CAWASGNTIYF. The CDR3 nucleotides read TGTGCCTGGGCCTCTGGAAACACCATATATTTT. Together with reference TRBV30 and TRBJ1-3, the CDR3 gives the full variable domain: SQTIHQWPATLVQPVGSPLSLECTVEGTSNPNLYWYRQAAGRGLQLLFYSVGIGQISSEVPQNLSASRPQDRQFILSSKKLLLSDSGFYLCAWASGNTIYFGEGSWLTVV.

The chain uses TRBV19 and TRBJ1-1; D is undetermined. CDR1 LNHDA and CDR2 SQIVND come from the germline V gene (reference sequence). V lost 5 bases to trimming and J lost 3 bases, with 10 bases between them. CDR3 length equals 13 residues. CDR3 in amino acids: CASSAVPHTEAFF. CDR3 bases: TGTGCCAGTAGTGCCGTTCCGCACACTGAAGCTTTCTTT.

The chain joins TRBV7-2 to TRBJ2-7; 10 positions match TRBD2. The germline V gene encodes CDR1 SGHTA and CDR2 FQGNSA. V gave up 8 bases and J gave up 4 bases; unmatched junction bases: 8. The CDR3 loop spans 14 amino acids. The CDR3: CASAPGLASYEQYF. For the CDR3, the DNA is TGTGCCAGCGCTCCGGGACTAGCGAGTTACGAGCAGTACTTC.

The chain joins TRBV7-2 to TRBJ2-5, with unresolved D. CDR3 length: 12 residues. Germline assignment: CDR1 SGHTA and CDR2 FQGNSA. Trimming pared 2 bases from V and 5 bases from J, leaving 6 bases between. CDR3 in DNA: TGTGCCAGCAGCTTACCTGCGGAGACCCAGTACTTC. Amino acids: CASSLPAETQYF. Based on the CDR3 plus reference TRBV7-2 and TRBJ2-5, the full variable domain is GAGVSQSPSNKVTEKGKDVELRCDPISGHTALYWYRQSLGQGLEFLIYFQGNSAPDKSGLPSDRFSAERTGGSVSTLTIQRTQQEDSAVYLCASSLPAETQYFGPGTRLLVL.

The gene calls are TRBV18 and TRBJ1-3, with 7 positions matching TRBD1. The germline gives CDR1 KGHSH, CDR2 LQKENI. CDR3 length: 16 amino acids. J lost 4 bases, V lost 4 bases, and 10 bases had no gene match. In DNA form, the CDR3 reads TGTGCCAGCTCACACCTTGGGACAGAGAAGGGAAACACCATATATTTT. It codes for CASSHLGTEKGNTIYF.

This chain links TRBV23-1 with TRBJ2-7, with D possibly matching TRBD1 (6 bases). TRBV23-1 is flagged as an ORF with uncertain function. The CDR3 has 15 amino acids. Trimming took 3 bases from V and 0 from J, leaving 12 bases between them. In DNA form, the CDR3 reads TGCGCCAGCAGTCAGCGACAGGATTACTCCTACGAGCAGTACTTC. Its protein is CASSQRQDYSYEQYF.

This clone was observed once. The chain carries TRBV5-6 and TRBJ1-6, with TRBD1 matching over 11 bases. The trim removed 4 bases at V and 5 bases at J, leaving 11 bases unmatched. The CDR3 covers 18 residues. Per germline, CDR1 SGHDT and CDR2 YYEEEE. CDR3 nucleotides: TGTGCCAGCAGCCGATACCGGGACAGGGGGAGAGATAATTCACCCCTCCACTTT. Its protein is CASSRYRDRGRDNSPLHF.